The 17 T cell receptor beta chains below come from one sample, sequenced in a study of blood T cell repertoires in COVID-19. The assay was immunoSEQ multiplex PCR, and TCRdb's table has in-frame clones only and misses some. The data contain about 200,000 clones, more than 75% of them singletons. Sequenced input: peripheral blood. The source of these receptors is a woman aged 80 or over with COVID-19, enrolled during active disease.

J is TRBJ2-2 and V is TRBV9; 13 bases line up with TRBD2. The CDR3 consists of 17 residues. The ends lost 1 base at V and 8 bases at J; junction bases unmatched: 8. Germline CDR1 and CDR2: SGDLS and YYNGEE. The CDR3 region is CASSVKATSGRTGELFF. The CDR3, as DNA: TGTGCCAGCAGCGTAAAGGCGACTAGCGGGAGGACGGGGGAGCTGTTTTTT.

The CDR3 is CASSSQGAYEQYF. DNA of the CDR3: TGTGCCAGCAGTTCCCAGGGGGCGTACGAGCAGTACTTC. The rearrangement joins TRBV6-6 to TRBJ2-7, with 8 nucleotides matching TRBD1. The V gene end was trimmed by 4 bases and the J gene end by 4 bases; junction bases not matched to a gene: 3. This CDR3 contains 13 residues. Per the germline V gene, CDR1 is MNHNY and CDR2 is SVGAGI (reference sequence).

This clone was counted a few times. The chain uses TRBV5-4 and TRBJ1-1, with D maybe TRBD1 (6 bases). The V and J ends lost 4 bases and 5 bases respectively, with 15 bases between them. This CDR3 is built from 14 residues. Per germline, CDR1 SGHNT and CDR2 YYREEE (reference sequence). The CDR3 DNA sequence: TGTGCCAGCAGCCTCAGGGGCGAGACGACTGAAGCTTTCTTT. This encodes CASSLRGETTEAFF.

This sequence joins TRBV18 and TRBJ1-5; 8 bases map to TRBD1. The trim removed 2 bases at V and 7 bases at J, leaving 4 bases unmatched. Germline-derived CDR1 and CDR2 are KGHSH and LQKENI. CDR3 size: 14 residues. The CDR3: CASSPGQGAQPQHF. CDR3 sequence (DNA): TGTGCCAGCTCACCAGGGCAGGGGGCACAGCCCCAGCATTTT.

The chain joins TRBV20-1 to TRBJ2-2, with 11 bases lining up with TRBD2. Germline assignment: CDR1 DFQATT and CDR2 SNEGSKA (reference sequence). The CDR3 extends over 14 amino acids. The V gene end was trimmed by 3 bases and the J gene end by 6 bases; junction bases not matched to a gene: 3. This CDR3 reads CSASSGLAAGELFF. The CDR3 nucleotides read TGCAGTGCTAGTTCGGGACTAGCGGCCGGGGAGCTGTTTTTT.

The rearrangement links TRBV18 to TRBJ1-1; D uncertain. The V end lost 3 bases, the J end lost 12 bases, and 17 bases lay between the germline ends. Germline lookup yields CDR1 KGHSH and CDR2 LQKENI. CDR3 length: 13 residues. The CDR3 here is CASSPVTTEGTFF. Here the CDR3 DNA reads TGTGCCAGCTCACCGGTTACAACCGAGGGAACTTTCTTT.

The J gene is TRBJ1-1, the V gene TRBV11-3; 8 nucleotides match TRBD1. Germline lookup yields CDR1 SGHNT and CDR2 YENEEA. With V trimmed by 4 bases and J by 11 bases, 9 bases remained unmatched. This CDR3 is 13 amino acids long. This CDR3 is CASSYSMTGVAFF. Here the CDR3 DNA reads TGTGCCAGCAGCTACTCCATGACAGGGGTCGCTTTCTTT.

This clone was detected only once. The rearrangement uses TRBV19 and TRBJ2-3; 10 nucleotides line up with TRBD2. The length of the CDR3 is 15 residues. Trimming took 5 bases from V and 3 from J; bases not matched to a gene: 5. CDR1 is LNHDA and CDR2 is SQIVND in the germline V gene (reference sequence). The chain's CDR3 is CASSPLAGVTDTQYF. CDR3 in DNA: TGTGCCAGTAGTCCCCTAGCGGGGGTAACAGATACGCAGTATTTT.

The chain combines TRBV4-1 with TRBJ2-2; 8 bases align to TRBD2. Germline CDR1 MGHRA, CDR2 YSYEKL. Unmatched junction bases numbered 9, after V lost 4 bases and J lost 2 bases. CDR3 length: 17 amino acids. As DNA, the CDR3 is TGCGCCAGCAGCCCCTTTCAGCGGGGGACAAACACCGGGGAGCTGTTTTTT. Its translation is CASSPFQRGTNTGELFF.

This rearrangement joins TRBV29-1 to TRBJ1-1; D not resolved. V lost 4 bases, J lost 1 base, and 10 bases lay in between. Germline CDR1 SQVTM, CDR2 ANQGSEA. CDR3 size: 13 residues. The CDR3 sequence is CSVGNSQNTEAFF. Here the CDR3 DNA reads TGCAGCGTTGGTAACAGCCAGAACACTGAAGCTTTCTTT.

The rearrangement joins TRBV19 to TRBJ1-5; D is uncertain. The CDR3 is made up of 15 amino acids. In germline, CDR1 is LNHDA, CDR2 SQIVND (reference sequence). V was shortened by 7 bases and J by 2 bases, with 15 bases between the two germline ends. The CDR3 DNA sequence: TGTGCCAGTACTCCTGAGGGAGGGCGCAATCAGCCCCAGCATTTT. Translated: CASTPEGGRNQPQHF.

The rearrangement uses TRBV9 and TRBJ1-3; perhaps TRBD1 as D (6 bases). This CDR3 is 17 amino acids long. From germline, CDR1 is SGDLS and CDR2 YYNGEE. V was shortened by 4 bases and J by 0 bases, with 17 bases between the two germline ends. CDR3 region: CASSLSQGTRSGNTIYF. DNA for the CDR3: TGTGCCAGCAGCCTCTCCCAGGGGACCCGCTCTGGAAACACCATATATTTT.

The V gene is TRBV2, the J gene TRBJ2-7; 11 bases match TRBD2. The germline V gene encodes CDR1 SNHLY and CDR2 FYNNEI. Trimming cost V 6 bases and J 5 bases; bases outside gene matches: 6. CDR3 length: 14 residues. CDR3 DNA sequence: TGTGCCAGCAGGGGCCGACTAGCGGGGAACGAGCAGTACTTC. It is translated as CASRGRLAGNEQYF.

This sequence joins TRBV19 and TRBJ1-5; D might be TRBD1 (5 bases). Trimming stripped 2 bases from V and 0 bases from J, with 23 bases between. CDR1 is LNHDA, CDR2 SQIVND, per germline (reference sequence). This CDR3 spans 20 amino acids. The CDR3: CASSIPAGGRRLYSNQPQHF. The CDR3 coding sequence is TGTGCCAGTAGTATACCCGCCGGGGGACGTCGGTTGTATAGCAATCAGCCCCAGCATTTT.

The rearrangement links TRBV11-3 to TRBJ2-7; TRBD2 matches at 8 bases. Germline-derived CDR1 and CDR2 are SGHNT and YENEEA. With 0 bases clipped from V and 7 bases from J, the junction kept 8 bases outside the gene matches. This CDR3 spans 15 amino acids. The CDR3 loop is CASSLEFGGRSEQYF. CDR3 bases: TGTGCCAGCAGCTTAGAATTTGGCGGGAGGAGTGAGCAGTACTTC.

V usage is TRBV5-1 and J usage is TRBJ1-3, with 8 bases that match TRBD1. CDR1 and CDR2 (germline): SGHRS, YFSETQ. CDR3 length equals 14 residues. With 4 bases clipped from V and 4 bases from J, the junction kept 4 bases outside the gene matches. CDR3 sequence: CASSPWTGGNTIYF. DNA of the CDR3: TGCGCCAGCAGCCCATGGACAGGGGGAAACACCATATATTTT.

This clone occurred once. The CDR3 sequence: CASSLTPASTDTQYF. The CDR3 nucleotides read TGCGCCAGCAGCTTGACTCCCGCTAGCACAGATACGCAGTATTTT. The rearrangement links TRBV5-1 to TRBJ2-3; D is ambiguous. This CDR3 is 15 amino acids long. Trimming left V 1 base short and J 0 bases short, with 9 bases between. Germline V gene lookup returns CDR1 SGHRS and CDR2 YFSETQ.